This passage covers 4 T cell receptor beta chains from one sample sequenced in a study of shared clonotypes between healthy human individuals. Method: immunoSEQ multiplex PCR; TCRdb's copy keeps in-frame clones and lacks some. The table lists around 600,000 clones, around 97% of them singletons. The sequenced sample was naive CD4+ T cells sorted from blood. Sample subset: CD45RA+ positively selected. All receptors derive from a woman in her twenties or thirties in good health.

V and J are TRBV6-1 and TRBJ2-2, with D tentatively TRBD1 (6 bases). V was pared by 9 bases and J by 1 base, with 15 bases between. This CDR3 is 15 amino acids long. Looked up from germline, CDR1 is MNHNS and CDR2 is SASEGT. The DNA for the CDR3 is TGTGCCAGTAGGGCTGGGGGCAGGAACACCGGGGAGCTGTTTTTT. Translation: CASRAGGRNTGELFF.

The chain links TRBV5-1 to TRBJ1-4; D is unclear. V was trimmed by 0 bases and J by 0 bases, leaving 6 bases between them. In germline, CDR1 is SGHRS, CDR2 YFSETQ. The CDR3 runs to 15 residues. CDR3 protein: CASSLEGSTNEKLFF. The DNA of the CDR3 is TGCGCCAGCAGCTTGGAAGGCTCAACTAATGAAAAACTGTTTTTT.

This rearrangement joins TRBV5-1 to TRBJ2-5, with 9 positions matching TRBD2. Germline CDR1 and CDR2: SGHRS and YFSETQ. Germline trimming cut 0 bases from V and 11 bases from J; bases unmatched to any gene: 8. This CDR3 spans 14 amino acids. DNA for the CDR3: TGCGCCAGCAGCTTGGTTAGCGGGAGTAGTGAGCAGTACTTC. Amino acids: CASSLVSGSSEQYF.

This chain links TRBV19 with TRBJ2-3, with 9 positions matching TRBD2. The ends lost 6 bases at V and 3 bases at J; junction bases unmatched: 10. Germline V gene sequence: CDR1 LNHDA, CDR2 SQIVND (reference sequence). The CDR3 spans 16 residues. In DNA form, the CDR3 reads TGTGCCAGTAGCGAGCTAGCGGGACGGACAACAGATACGCAGTATTTT. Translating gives CASSELAGRTTDTQYF.